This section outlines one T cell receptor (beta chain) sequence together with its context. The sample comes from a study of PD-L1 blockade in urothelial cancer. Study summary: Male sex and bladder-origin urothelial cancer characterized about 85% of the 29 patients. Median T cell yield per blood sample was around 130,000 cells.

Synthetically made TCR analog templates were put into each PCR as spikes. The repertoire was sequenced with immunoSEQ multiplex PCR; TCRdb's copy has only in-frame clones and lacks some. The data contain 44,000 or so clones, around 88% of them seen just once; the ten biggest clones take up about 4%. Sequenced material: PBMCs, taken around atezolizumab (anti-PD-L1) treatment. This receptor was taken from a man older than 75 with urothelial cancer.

The chain's CDR3 is CASSYRGTSSLHTEAFF. The CDR3 DNA is TGTGCCAGCAGCTACAGGGGAACGTCCTCCCTTCACACTGAAGCTTTCTTT. This rearrangement joins TRBV5-6 to TRBJ1-1; 7 bases line up with TRBD1. Trimming at V came to 3 bases and at J to 3 bases, leaving 14 bases not matched to a gene. The CDR3 has 17 residues. In germline, CDR1 is SGHDT, CDR2 YYEEEE. The full variable domain, completed using reference TRBV5-6 and TRBJ1-1, is DAGVTQSPTHLIKTRGQQVTLRCSPKSGHDTVSWYQQALGQGPQFIFQYYEEEERQRGNFPDRFSGHQFPNYSSELNVNALLLGDSALYLCASSYRGTSSLHTEAFFGQGTRLTVV.